This entry lists 24 T cell receptor beta chains sequenced from one sample in a study of human T cells and chemical hapten exposure. MiXCR, applied by TCRdb to the RACE reads, yields one record per CDR3 protein. The table has 360,000 or so distinct CDR3 sequences, about 6% seen once; the top ten hold under 7%. Time point defined: patch test 2, 6 weeks after DPC sensitization. Treatment indicated: therapeutic diphenylcyclopropenone sensitization with weekly scalp DPC. The sequenced sample was whole blood, obtained in connection with sensitization to the hapten diphenylcyclopropenone (DPC). The receptors come from a woman under 30 with alopecia areata. Some clones in this sample may be carry-over from other donors' samples.

The V call is TRBV5-5, the J call TRBJ1-2; no reliable D call. This CDR3 has 14 residues. Germline assignment: CDR1 SGHKS and CDR2 YYEKEE (reference sequence). Trimming left V 4 bases short and J 3 bases short, with 13 bases between. The CDR3 spells CASSPEQGDYGYTF. In nucleotides, the CDR3 is TGTGCCAGCAGCCCCGAGCAAGGAGACTATGGCTACACCTTC.

This clonotype has a count of ten or more. The rearrangement links TRBV3-1 to TRBJ2-2; TRBD1 agrees at 10 bases. The ends lost 2 bases at V and 6 bases at J; junction bases unmatched: 3. CDR1 is LGHDT, CDR2 YNNKEL, per germline (reference sequence). The CDR3 is 15 residues long. This CDR3 reads CASSQRDRGAGELFF. The CDR3 DNA reads TGTGCCAGCAGCCAAAGGGACAGGGGAGCCGGGGAGCTGTTTTTT.

This sequence joins TRBV6-5 and TRBJ2-5, with 7 bases matching TRBD2. With 7 bases clipped from V and 7 bases from J, the junction kept 12 bases outside the gene matches. The CDR3 loop spans 14 amino acids. CDR1 and CDR2 (germline): MNHEY, SVGAGI. CDR3 region: CASTKVGDYGTQYF. The CDR3, as DNA: TGTGCCAGCACCAAAGTCGGGGACTACGGGACCCAGTACTTC.

A remark on this clonotype: One end of the junction does not line up with germline, which may come from a read error. The rearrangement uses TRBV4-2 and TRBJ2-7, with 11 bases aligning to TRBD1. This CDR3 is 14 amino acids long. From germline, CDR1 is LGHNA and CDR2 YNFKEQ. The chain's CDR3 is CASRPGTGGYERYF. The CDR3 region has the DNA TGTGCCAGCAGACCCGGGACAGGGGGTTACGAGCGGTACTTC.

The table lists this clonotype with a few counts. This rearrangement joins TRBV7-2 to TRBJ2-5, with a weak D call TRBD1 (6 bases). CDR3 length: 16 residues. Trimming pared 0 bases from V and 10 bases from J, leaving 21 bases between. Germline CDR1 is SGHTA and CDR2 is FQGNSA. The CDR3 loop is CASSLAGAEAVRSQYF. The CDR3 region has the DNA TGTGCCAGCAGCTTAGCGGGGGCGGAGGCAGTTCGGAGCCAGTACTTC.

This sequence joins TRBV3-1 and TRBJ2-1; 10 bases match TRBD2. Germline-derived CDR1 and CDR2 are LGHDT and YNNKEL (reference sequence). J was trimmed by 6 bases and V by 7 bases; bases with no gene match: 6. The CDR3 covers 14 residues. CDR3 in DNA: TGTGCCAGCAAGAGCGGGGGGGCCCGCAATGAGCAGTTCTTC. Translating it yields CASKSGGARNEQFF.

This clonotype was observed at least ten times. The chain joins TRBV7-8 to TRBJ1-5; 7 bases match TRBD1. Germline trimming cut 4 bases from V and 0 bases from J; bases unmatched to any gene: 3. Germline V lookup: CDR1 SGHVS, CDR2 FQNEAQ. This CDR3 spans 15 amino acids. DNA for the CDR3: TGTGCCAGCAGCTCTTACAGGGGTAGCAATCAGCCCCAGCATTTT. Its translation: CASSSYRGSNQPQHF.

The gene calls are TRBV11-1 and TRBJ2-7; unclear D gene. The germline V and J ends were trimmed by 2 bases and 0 bases, with 8 bases remaining between them. CDR1 SGHAT and CDR2 FQDESV come from the germline V gene (reference sequence). The CDR3 has 14 amino acids. CDR3 region: CASSLQQSSYEQYF. The CDR3 DNA follows: TGTGCCAGCAGCTTACAACAGAGCTCCTACGAGCAGTACTTC.

This chain links TRBV28 with TRBJ1-6; D not resolved. The CDR3 has 10 residues. Germline CDR1 is MDHEN and CDR2 is SYDVKM. The V and J ends lost 11 bases and 10 bases respectively, with 9 bases between them. The CDR3 spells CAGGGSPLHF. The CDR3 DNA sequence: TGTGCCGGAGGAGGCTCACCCCTCCACTTT.

This clonotype was counted many times. J is TRBJ1-3 and V is TRBV20-1; TRBD1 matches 9 bases. The junction had 5 bases not matched to a gene; V was cut back by 7 bases and J by 7 bases. The CDR3 runs 12 residues. CDR1 is DFQATT and CDR2 is SNEGSKA in the germline V gene (reference sequence). CDR3 sequence reads: CSVGTGSNTIYF. The CDR3 coding sequence is TGCAGTGTGGGGACAGGGAGTAACACCATATATTTT.

In this sample, this clonotype turned up a few times. J is TRBJ2-1 and V is TRBV6-2 or TRBV6-3; 8 bases fit TRBD2. The CDR3 is 13 residues long. The ends lost 6 bases at V and 7 bases at J; junction bases unmatched: 5. Germline V CDR1 and CDR2: MNHEY, SVGEGT. DNA for the CDR3: TGTGCCAGCAGCCTCGGGGGGGTAAATGAGCAGTTCTTC. It specifies CASSLGGVNEQFF.

The genes are TRBV18 and TRBJ1-1; maybe TRBD1 (6 bases). Germline V gives CDR1 KGHSH, CDR2 LQKENI. This CDR3 has 15 amino acids. V dropped 0 bases and J dropped 4 bases, with 12 bases sitting between them. CDR3 protein: CASSPPTRGVTEAFF. The CDR3, as DNA: TGTGCCAGCTCACCACCGACAAGGGGGGTCACTGAAGCTTTCTTT.

This clonotype has at least ten counts. The V call is TRBV4-1, the J call TRBJ2-7; 7 bases agree with TRBD1. From germline, CDR1 is MGHRA and CDR2 YSYEKL. The CDR3 totals 19 residues. Germline trimming cut 1 base from V and 2 bases from J; bases unmatched to any gene: 17. CDR3 sequence reads: CASSQGERGGQNNPYEQYF. DNA of the CDR3: TGCGCCAGCAGCCAAGGCGAAAGAGGGGGACAGAACAACCCCTACGAGCAGTACTTC.

This clonotype has more than one count but fewer than ten. This chain links TRBV6-1 with TRBJ2-1; 7 bases match TRBD1. The V gene's germline CDR1 is MNHNS and CDR2 SASEGT. The CDR3 has 14 amino acids. J lost 3 bases, V lost 7 bases, and 6 bases had no gene match. The CDR3, as DNA: TGTGCCAGCACCCAGGGACAGATCTACAATGAGCAGTTCTTC. This sequence encodes CASTQGQIYNEQFF.

Notes on this clonotype: Mismatch with germline at one junction end may stem from a read error. CDR3 sequence (DNA): TGCGCCAGCAGCCAAGAGATCTTGTCGCCTAGCTCCTACAATGAGCAGTTCTTC. Encoded protein: CASSQEILSPSSYNEQFF. V and J are TRBV3-1 and TRBJ2-1; no firm D call. This CDR3 has 18 residues. In germline, CDR1 is LGHDT, CDR2 YNNKEL (reference sequence).

This clonotype was counted many times. One end of the junction varies from germline; a read error may be responsible. The chain recombines TRBV5-1 with TRBJ2-4, with D tentatively TRBD1 (5 bases). CDR3 length: 11 residues. The germline CDR1 and CDR2 sequences are SGHRS and YFSETQ. This chain's CDR3 is CASSFGRDVHF. The DNA of the CDR3 is TGCGCCAGCAGCTTCGGCAGGGATGTTCACTTC.

This clonotype has a count of ten or more. The chain employs TRBV4-1 and TRBJ1-6; no definite D call. Germline CDR1 MGHRA, CDR2 YSYEKL. The CDR3 length is 18 residues. Trimming removed 0 bases at V and 3 bases at J, with 15 bases between. The CDR3 region has the DNA TGCGCCAGCAGCCAAGAGATAAGGCAACTCCTCTATAATTCACCCCTCCACTTT. Residues: CASSQEIRQLLYNSPLHF.

With regard to this clonotype: The junction differs from germline at one of its ends, possibly a read error. This chain joins TRBV6-2 or TRBV6-3 and TRBJ2-1; tentative D call: TRBD2 (6 bases). The CDR3 consists of 19 residues. CDR1 and CDR2 (germline): MNHEY, SVGEGT. The CDR3 here is CASSYSPQGGARSDNEQFF. As DNA, the CDR3 is TGTGCCAGCAGTTACTCCCCCCAGGGCGGGGCCCGCTCCGACAATGAGCAGTTCTTC.

This clonotype was seen ten or more times. The rearrangement links TRBV12-3 or TRBV12-4 to TRBJ1-5; a weak D match, TRBD1 (6 bases). Trimming took 3 bases from V and 6 from J, leaving 12 bases between them. CDR3 size: 14 residues. The CDR3 DNA follows: TGTGCCAGCAGTTTCCAGGGGTCGGGTCAGCCCCAGCATTTT. Amino acid sequence: CASSFQGSGQPQHF.

This clonotype appeared once. The V gene is TRBV20-1, the J gene TRBJ1-1; TRBD1 matches at 10 bases. The CDR3 runs to 15 residues. V lost 1 base to trimming and J lost 3 bases; unmatched junction nucleotides: 5. Germline CDR1 and CDR2: DFQATT and SNEGSKA (reference sequence). The CDR3 sequence is CSARAGTGVDTEAFF. The DNA for the CDR3 is TGCAGTGCTAGAGCAGGGACAGGGGTAGACACTGAAGCTTTCTTT.

The V call is TRBV28, the J call TRBJ2-4, with 9 bases aligning to TRBD1. With V trimmed by 3 bases and J by 3 bases, 9 bases remained unmatched. CDR1 is MDHEN and CDR2 is SYDVKM in the germline V gene. The CDR3 sequence is 17 residues long. The CDR3 is CASSFSTGGINKNIQYF. The CDR3 DNA sequence: TGTGCCAGCAGTTTTAGCACAGGGGGCATAAACAAAAACATTCAGTACTTC.

J is TRBJ2-4 and V is TRBV12-5, with 7 bases matching TRBD1. V lost 4 bases and J lost 9; bases outside the gene matches: 18. The CDR3 consists of 17 residues. From germline, CDR1 is LGHNT and CDR2 FRNRAP. The CDR3 reads CASGSSALGQPLLIQYF. The CDR3 region has the DNA TGTGCTAGTGGTTCCAGTGCTTTGGGACAGCCGCTTCTCATTCAGTACTTC.

V and J are TRBV20-1 and TRBJ2-3; 15 bases align to TRBD2. The germline gives CDR1 DFQATT, CDR2 SNEGSKA (reference sequence). J was trimmed by 4 bases and V by 6 bases; bases with no gene match: 11. CDR3 size: 17 residues. Here the CDR3 reads CSARTSGGARPPDTQYF. The CDR3 DNA follows: TGCAGTGCGCGGACTAGCGGGGGGGCCAGGCCCCCAGATACGCAGTATTTT.

This clonotype has a handful of counts. The V and J genes are TRBV9 and TRBJ1-2; D call uncertain. The CDR3 has 11 amino acids. Trimming took off 3 bases at V and 4 bases at J, with 4 bases between the two ends. Germline V gene sequence: CDR1 SGDLS, CDR2 YYNGEE. CDR3 in amino acids: CASSGRYGYTF. CDR3 coding DNA: TGTGCCAGCAGCGGGCGCTATGGCTACACCTTC.